These T cell receptor beta chains were read from a single sample in a study of blood T cell repertoires in COVID-19. Assay: immunoSEQ multiplex PCR; the TCRdb copy retains only in-frame clones and omits some. The repertoire holds 70,000 or so clones, with around 86% as singletons. Sequenced sample: peripheral blood. The receptors were sampled from an elderly woman with active or convalescent COVID-19. Both conserved end residues are trimmed from each CDR3.

J gene: TRBJ1-1
V gene: TRBV7-8
CDR3 length: 10
CDR3 protein: ASSLRGTEAF

J gene: TRBJ2-4
V gene: TRBV6-5
CDR3 length: 12
CDR3 protein: ASKLDIAKNIQY

J gene: TRBJ1-1
V gene: TRBV7-9
CDR3 length: 12
CDR3 protein: ASSLESGDTEAF

J gene: TRBJ2-7
V gene: TRBV13
CDR3 length: 10
CDR3 protein: ASSLERYEQY

J gene: TRBJ2-2
V gene: TRBV6-5
CDR3 length: 12
CDR3 protein: ASSSPGGHGELF

J gene: TRBJ2-7
V gene: TRBV5-1
CDR3 length: 11
CDR3 protein: ASSSGQLYEQY

J gene: TRBJ1-6
V gene: TRBV5-5
CDR3 length: 13
CDR3 protein: ASTPRTGGGSPLH

J gene: TRBJ2-2
V gene: TRBV11-2
CDR3 length: 17
CDR3 protein: ASIGVASGGKANTGELF

J gene: TRBJ2-4
V gene: TRBV9
CDR3 length: 13
CDR3 protein: ASSVDGMAGRDVY

J gene: TRBJ2-1
V gene: TRBV19
CDR3 length: 10
CDR3 protein: ASSLHGNEQF

J gene: TRBJ1-2
V gene: TRBV11-1
CDR3 length: 13
CDR3 protein: ASTVNPGTGVSYT

J gene: TRBJ1-1
V gene: TRBV10-3
CDR3 length: 12
CDR3 protein: AISESMRSTEAF

J gene: TRBJ1-6
V gene: TRBV5-5
CDR3 length: 14
CDR3 protein: ASSLLGGESNSPLH

J gene: TRBJ1-5
V gene: TRBV7-2
CDR3 length: 13
CDR3 protein: ASSLGSQINQPQH

J gene: TRBJ2-2
V gene: TRBV12-1
CDR3 length: 17
CDR3 protein: ASSFASSGGAQNTGELF

J gene: TRBJ1-5
V gene: TRBV3-1/TRBV3-2
CDR3 length: 11
CDR3 protein: ASSQDRRQPQH

J gene: TRBJ1-6
V gene: TRBV9
CDR3 length: 12
CDR3 protein: ASSGGGSNSPLH

J gene: TRBJ1-1
V gene: TRBV12-3/TRBV12-4
CDR3 length: 11
CDR3 protein: ASIRGGRSEAF

J gene: TRBJ2-7
V gene: TRBV19
CDR3 length: 11
CDR3 protein: ASSTGQFHEQY

J gene: TRBJ1-3
V gene: TRBV6-5
CDR3 length: 13
CDR3 protein: ASRNSGASGNTIY

J gene: TRBJ1-2
V gene: TRBV10-3
CDR3 length: 11
CDR3 protein: ATGRGSNYGYT

J gene: TRBJ2-7
V gene: TRBV5-5
CDR3 length: 13
CDR3 protein: ASSTTGGTNYEQY

J gene: TRBJ1-6
V gene: TRBV7-2
CDR3 length: 12
CDR3 protein: ASSPTGGNSPLH

J gene: TRBJ1-3
V gene: TRBV5-1
CDR3 length: 13
CDR3 protein: ASSLTGNSGNTIY

J gene: TRBJ1-6
V gene: TRBV11-2
CDR3 length: 10
CDR3 protein: ASSYAQGPLH

J gene: TRBJ2-2
V gene: TRBV20-1
CDR3 length: 11
CDR3 protein: SASGGGTGELF

J gene: TRBJ2-5
V gene: TRBV14
CDR3 length: 13
CDR3 protein: ASSQDQTGRETQY

J gene: TRBJ2-7
V gene: TRBV18
CDR3 length: 13
CDR3 protein: ASSPGLAGVYEQY

J gene: TRBJ1-2
V gene: TRBV6-1
CDR3 length: 13
CDR3 protein: ASSDPGTENYGYT

J gene: TRBJ2-2
V gene: TRBV2
CDR3 length: 11
CDR3 protein: ASKDSLVGELF

J gene: TRBJ1-6
V gene: TRBV10-3
CDR3 length: 13
CDR3 protein: AISEGQGLNSPLH

J gene: TRBJ2-7
V gene: TRBV27
CDR3 length: 12
CDR3 protein: ASRPGQFNFEQY

J gene: TRBJ2-2
V gene: TRBV7-9
CDR3 length: 11
CDR3 protein: ASSGDNRGELF

J gene: TRBJ2-3
V gene: TRBV6-6
CDR3 length: 13
CDR3 protein: ASSDTSKGTDTQY

J gene: TRBJ2-2
V gene: TRBV5-6
CDR3 length: 12
CDR3 protein: ASAGGVFTGELF

J gene: TRBJ2-5
V gene: TRBV28
CDR3 length: 13
CDR3 protein: ASSSGGEGKETQY